This T cell receptor (beta chain) was captured by sequencing in a study of response to subunit inactivated influenza vaccine. TCRdb reprocessed the RT-PCR reads via MiXCR and lists one record per CDR3 protein. This sample has roughly 700,000 distinct CDR3 sequences, with around 13% found just once. The germline V and J ends were trimmed by 1 base and 4 bases, with 10 bases remaining between them. The CDR3 totals 14 residues. CDR1 KGHSH and CDR2 LQKENI come from the germline V gene. The receptor was isolated from a man aged 45-65 years who received an inactivated influenza vaccine. The input for sequencing was PBMCs from blood, taken around 14 days before vaccination. The chain carries TRBV18 and TRBJ1-2, with D uncertain. The CDR3 DNA sequence: TGTGCCAGCTCACCACGGTCGGAGGCCTATGGCTACACCTTC. Its translation: CASSPRSEAYGYTF.